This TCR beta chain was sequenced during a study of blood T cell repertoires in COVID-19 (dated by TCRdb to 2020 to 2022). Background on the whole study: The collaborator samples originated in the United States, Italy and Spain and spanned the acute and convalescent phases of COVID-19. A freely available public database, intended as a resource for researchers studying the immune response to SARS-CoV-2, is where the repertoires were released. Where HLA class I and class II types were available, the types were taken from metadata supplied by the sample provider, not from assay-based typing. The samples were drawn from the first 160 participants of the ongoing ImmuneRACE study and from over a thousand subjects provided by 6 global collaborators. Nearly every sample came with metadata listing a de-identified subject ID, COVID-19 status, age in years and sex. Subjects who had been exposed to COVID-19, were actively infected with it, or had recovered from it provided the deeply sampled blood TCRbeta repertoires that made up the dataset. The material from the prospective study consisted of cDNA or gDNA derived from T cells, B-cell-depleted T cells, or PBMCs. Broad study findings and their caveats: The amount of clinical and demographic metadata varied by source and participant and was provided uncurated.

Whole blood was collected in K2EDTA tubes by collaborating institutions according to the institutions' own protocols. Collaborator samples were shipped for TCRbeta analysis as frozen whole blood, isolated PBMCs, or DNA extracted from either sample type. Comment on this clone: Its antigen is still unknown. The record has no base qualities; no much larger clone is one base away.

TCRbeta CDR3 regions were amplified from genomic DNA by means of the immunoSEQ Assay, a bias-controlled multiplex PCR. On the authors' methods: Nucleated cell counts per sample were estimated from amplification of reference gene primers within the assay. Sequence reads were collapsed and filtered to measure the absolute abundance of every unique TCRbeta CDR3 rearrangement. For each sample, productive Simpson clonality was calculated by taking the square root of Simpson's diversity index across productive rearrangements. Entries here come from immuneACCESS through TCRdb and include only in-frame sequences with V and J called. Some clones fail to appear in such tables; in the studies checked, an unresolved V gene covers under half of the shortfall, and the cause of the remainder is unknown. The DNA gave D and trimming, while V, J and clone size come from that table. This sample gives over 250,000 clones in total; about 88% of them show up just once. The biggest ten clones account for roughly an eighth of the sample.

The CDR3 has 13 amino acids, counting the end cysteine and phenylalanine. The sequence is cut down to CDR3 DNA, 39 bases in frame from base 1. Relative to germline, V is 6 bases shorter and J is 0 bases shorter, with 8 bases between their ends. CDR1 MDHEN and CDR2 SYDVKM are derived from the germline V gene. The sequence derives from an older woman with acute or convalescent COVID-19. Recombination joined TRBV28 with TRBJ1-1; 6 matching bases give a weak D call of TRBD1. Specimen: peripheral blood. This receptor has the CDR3 CASRRTVNTEAFF. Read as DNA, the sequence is TGTGCCAGCAGGCGGACAGTGAACACTGAAGCTTTCTTT.